This T cell receptor (beta chain) was sequenced for a study of T cells in Graves' hyperthyroidism and ophthalmopathy. Uncontrolled infection, other autoimmune disease, pregnancy or lactation barred patients from enrollment. PBMCs stemmed from about 9.7 ml fresh peripheral blood. The table lists this clonotype with a few counts. The antigen is undetermined. From RNA transcripts, TCR beta CDR3 regions were amplified. During a first-round RT-PCR of the TCR CDR3, the HTBI primer set was used. TCRdb fed the multiplex PCR reads into MiXCR, producing one record per CDR3 protein. The sample holds around 300,000 distinct CDR3 sequences; around 13% are singletons and the top ten take about 26%. Broader study findings: Most clonotypes expanded in thyroid above 0.001 were likewise present in blood. The model made its ophthalmopathy prediction, and onset followed a median 6.5 months later.

The CDR3 length is 15 residues. Germline CDR1 reads SEHNR; CDR2 reads FQNEAQ (reference sequence). J was trimmed by 3 bases and V by 3 bases; bases with no gene match: 8. The origin of this receptor is a woman aged 25 to 45 with Graves' hyperthyroidism. Sequenced sample: blood. The J gene is TRBJ2-7, the V gene TRBV7-9, with 7 bases identical to TRBD2. For the CDR3, the DNA is TGTGCCAGCAGCTTTCTACGGGAGGCGGACTACGAGCAGTACTTC. Its protein product is CASSFLREADYEQYF.